Each of the 29 T cell receptor beta chains below was sequenced from the same sample in a study of blood T cell repertoires in COVID-19. Libraries were prepared by immunoSEQ multiplex PCR; TCRdb keeps only in-frame clonotypes and omits some of them. The sample carries 45,000 to 60,000 clones, approximately 89% recorded once. The sample was peripheral blood. Source of these receptors: a human donor in a cohort sampled during active COVID-19.

The rearrangement joins TRBV7-9 to TRBJ1-1; maybe TRBD1 (6 bases). CDR3 length: 15 residues. Germline CDR1 reads SEHNR; CDR2 reads FQNEAQ (reference sequence). Trimming stripped 6 bases from V and 5 bases from J, with 19 bases between. DNA for the CDR3: TGTGCCAGCAGTCCTGGGCGGGGGGCGCGGACTGAAGCTTTCTTT. This encodes CASSPGRGARTEAFF.

This clone appeared once. This sequence joins TRBV2 and TRBJ1-4; 7 bases line up with TRBD1. The V gene end was trimmed by 6 bases and the J gene end by 3 bases; junction bases not matched to a gene: 7. The germline CDR1 and CDR2 sequences are SNHLY and FYNNEI. The CDR3 is 15 residues long. Here the CDR3 reads CASSRQGAPNEKLFF. The CDR3 DNA reads as TGTGCCAGCAGCCGACAGGGAGCGCCTAATGAAAAACTGTTTTTT.

DNA of the CDR3: TGCGCCAGCAGCCTGGCCTCGGGTGAAGCTTTCTTT. Its translation is CASSLASGEAFF. V usage is TRBV5-1 and J usage is TRBJ1-1, with D unresolved. The CDR3 contains 12 residues. The ends were cut back, 4 bases at V and 7 bases at J, with 11 bases in the middle. The germline V gene encodes CDR1 SGHRS and CDR2 YFSETQ.

V and J are TRBV6-2 or TRBV6-3 and TRBJ2-3; D might be TRBD2 (6 bases). This CDR3 spans 15 amino acids. The V gene's germline CDR1 is MNHEY and CDR2 SVGEGT. V was cut by 7 bases and J by 2 bases, with 16 bases left in between. The CDR3 nucleotides read TGTGCCAGCACCCCGGGAGTAGCGGACACAGATACGCAGTATTTT. Translating it yields CASTPGVADTDTQYF.

The chain employs TRBV3-1 (or the pseudogene TRBV3-2) and TRBJ2-5, with D perhaps TRBD1 (5 bases). Germline assignment: CDR1 LGHDT and CDR2 YNNKEL (reference sequence). The CDR3 is made up of 14 amino acids. Trimming pared 4 bases from V and 1 base from J, leaving 10 bases between. This CDR3 is CASSLGAAQETQYF. Written as DNA, the CDR3 is TGTGCCAGCAGCCTTGGGGCAGCCCAAGAGACCCAGTACTTC.

The sample holds one count of this clone. The gene calls are TRBV5-1 and TRBJ1-4; 7 nucleotides line up with TRBD1. The germline CDR1 and CDR2 sequences are SGHRS and YFSETQ. V lost 4 bases and J lost 5; bases outside the gene matches: 8. This CDR3 has 15 residues. The CDR3 spells CASSPRDSRNEKLFF. CDR3 DNA sequence: TGCGCCAGCAGCCCCAGGGACAGTAGGAATGAAAAACTGTTTTTT.

The genes are TRBV18 and TRBJ1-1; D gene ambiguous. There are 15 residues in the CDR3. V lost 1 base, J lost 3 bases, and 12 bases lay in between. Germline V lookup: CDR1 KGHSH, CDR2 LQKENI. CDR3: CASSPRVGQDTEAFF. DNA for the CDR3: TGTGCCAGCTCACCACGGGTTGGTCAGGACACTGAAGCTTTCTTT. Looking up the rest from reference TRBV18 and TRBJ1-1 gives the full variable domain: NAGVMQNPRHLVRRRGQEARLRCSPMKGHSHVYWYRQLPEEGLKFMVYLQKENIIDESGMPKERFSAEFPKEGPSILRIQQVVRGDSAAYFCASSPRVGQDTEAFFGQGTRLTVV.

The V gene is TRBV5-5, the J gene TRBJ1-3, with a possible D match to TRBD1 (5 bases). The CDR3 contains 14 residues. V was trimmed by 4 bases and J by 2 bases, leaving 10 bases between them. CDR1 is SGHKS and CDR2 is YYEKEE in the germline V gene (reference sequence). CDR3 amino acids: CASSLDSPGNTIYF. The CDR3 nucleotides are TGTGCCAGCAGCCTCGACAGTCCTGGAAACACCATATATTTT.

CDR3 nucleotides: TGTGCCAGCAGCCGCTCGGGCGAGCAGTACTTC. Residues: CASSRSGEQYF. The V gene is TRBV3-1 (or the pseudogene TRBV3-2), the J gene TRBJ2-7, with D unclear. The CDR3 runs to 11 residues. Trimming took off 4 bases at V and 6 bases at J, with 7 bases between the two ends. Germline CDR1 is LGHDT and CDR2 is YNNKEL (reference sequence).

To note about this clone: Mismatch with germline at one junction end may stem from a read error. V usage is TRBV18 and J usage is TRBJ2-1, with D unresolved. Germline lookup yields CDR1 KGHSH and CDR2 LQKENI. The CDR3 has 16 amino acids. The CDR3: CASSPPPARSYNEQFF. As DNA, the CDR3 is TGTGCCAGCTCGCCACCACCAGCTAGGTCCTACAATGAGCAGTTCTTC.

CDR3 region: CASSAGHSETQYF. The CDR3 nucleotides read TGTGCCAGCAGCGCGGGACACAGCGAGACCCAGTACTTC. J is TRBJ2-5 and V is TRBV9; D might be TRBD1 (6 bases). V was cut by 3 bases and J by 5 bases, with 11 bases left in between. CDR1 is SGDLS and CDR2 is YYNGEE in the germline V gene. CDR3 length: 13 amino acids.

This clone was detected only a few times. The genes are TRBV5-1 and TRBJ2-5, with D maybe TRBD1 (6 bases). Trimming shortened V by 5 bases and J by 1 base, and 12 bases separated the two germline ends. Looked up from germline, CDR1 is SGHRS and CDR2 is YFSETQ. This CDR3 comprises 14 residues. CDR3 nucleotides: TGCGCCAGCAGACTCCAGGACAGCCAAGAGACCCAGTACTTC. Its translation is CASRLQDSQETQYF. The entire variable domain, with the rest obtained from reference TRBV5-1 and TRBJ2-5, is as follows: KAGVTQTPRYLIKTRGQQVTLSCSPISGHRSVSWYQQTPGQGLQFLFEYFSETQRNKGNFPGRFSGRQFSNSRSEMNVSTLELGDSALYLCASRLQDSQETQYFGPGTRLLVL.

The chain has TRBV4-1 and TRBJ2-7, with D maybe TRBD2 (7 bases). V was trimmed by 1 base and J by 2 bases, leaving 21 bases between them. There are 18 residues in the CDR3. CDR1 and CDR2 from the germline V gene are MGHRA and YSYEKL. CDR3 protein: CASSQGAPGGRFTYEQYF. In DNA, the CDR3 is TGCGCCAGCAGCCAAGGTGCCCCGGGGGGCAGGTTTACCTACGAGCAGTACTTC.

A note on this clone: Different DNA sequences within this sample yield the same CDR3. The rearrangement links TRBV5-4 to TRBJ1-2; 9 bases match TRBD1. CDR1 SGHNT and CDR2 YYREEE come from the germline V gene (reference sequence). This CDR3 spans 14 amino acids. V lost 4 bases and J lost 5; bases outside the gene matches: 6. CDR3 sequence reads: CASSLGQGGYGYTF. For the CDR3, the DNA is TGTGCCAGCAGCCTGGGACAGGGCGGATATGGCTACACCTTC.

This chain uses TRBV29-1 with TRBJ1-1; 9 positions match TRBD1. Germline lookup yields CDR1 SQVTM and CDR2 ANQGSEA. V trimming: 2 bases; J trimming: 5 bases; junction bases outside the gene matches: 12. The CDR3 contains 16 residues. The CDR3 protein is CSVEKEGDREYTEAFF. The CDR3 coding sequence is TGCAGCGTTGAAAAAGAGGGGGACAGGGAGTATACTGAAGCTTTCTTT.

This chain links TRBV6-5 with TRBJ2-7, with 7 bases that match TRBD1. CDR1 is MNHEY and CDR2 is SVGAGI in the germline V gene. Trimming cost V 8 bases and J 4 bases; bases outside gene matches: 2. This CDR3 contains 11 residues. The CDR3 nucleotides read TGTGCCAGCCGCAGGGGGTACGAGCAGTACTTC. Residues: CASRRGYEQYF.

The gene calls are TRBV5-1 and TRBJ2-7, with a weak D call TRBD2 (6 bases). Trimming took off 4 bases at V and 2 bases at J, with 16 bases between the two ends. This CDR3 is 15 amino acids long. CDR1 is SGHRS and CDR2 is YFSETQ in the germline V gene. CDR3: CASSPDATRAYEQYF. CDR3 bases: TGCGCCAGCAGCCCTGATGCGACTAGGGCCTACGAGCAGTACTTC.

This chain joins TRBV5-1 and TRBJ1-6; 8 bases are shared with TRBD1. V lost 0 bases and J lost 8; bases outside the gene matches: 7. This CDR3 comprises 16 residues. Germline lookup yields CDR1 SGHRS and CDR2 YFSETQ. In DNA, the CDR3 is TGCGCCAGCAGCTTGGCCACGGACAGGGACCATTCACCCCTCCACTTT. It is translated as CASSLATDRDHSPLHF.

V and J are TRBV2 and TRBJ1-5, with TRBD1 matching 9 bases. There are 14 residues in the CDR3. Looked up from germline, CDR1 is SNHLY and CDR2 is FYNNEI. The J segment lost 7 bases and the V segment lost 4 bases, leaving 5 bases of the junction unmatched. The CDR3, as DNA: TGTGCCAGCAGTGGGGGACAGGGTGGGCAGCCCCAGCATTTT. Its protein product is CASSGGQGGQPQHF. The full variable domain, completed using reference TRBV2 and TRBJ1-5, is EPEVTQTPSHQVTQMGQEVILRCVPISNHLYFYWYRQILGQKVEFLVSFYNNEISEKSEIFDDQFSVERPDGSNFTLKIRSTKLEDSAMYFCASSGGQGGQPQHFGDGTRLSIL.

V is TRBV19 and J is TRBJ1-5; D not certain. The V end was cut by 9 bases, the J end by 2 bases, with 8 bases between. CDR1 LNHDA and CDR2 SQIVND come from the germline V gene (reference sequence). The CDR3 is 12 residues long. The CDR3 loop is CASRRGNQPQHF. The CDR3 coding sequence is TGTGCCAGCCGCCGGGGCAATCAGCCCCAGCATTTT.

The CDR3 DNA is TGCGCCAGCAGCATACGGGACTCCCGGGAGAGGAATGAGCAGTTCTTC. This encodes CASSIRDSRERNEQFF. The chain joins TRBV5-1 to TRBJ2-1, with D perhaps matching TRBD2 (6 bases). The CDR3 sequence is 16 residues long. V was pared by 4 bases and J by 7 bases, with 21 bases between. In germline, CDR1 is SGHRS, CDR2 YFSETQ.

The V and J genes are TRBV6-4 and TRBJ1-3; a weak D match, TRBD1 (5 bases). Per the germline V gene, CDR1 is MRHNA and CDR2 is SNTAGT. V lost 7 bases to trimming and J lost 4 bases, with 17 bases between them. This CDR3 spans 15 amino acids. DNA of the CDR3: TGTGCCAGCAAACGACAGTTAGTGTGGGGAAACACCATATATTTT. Translation: CASKRQLVWGNTIYF.

This chain uses TRBV7-6 with TRBJ2-2; the match to TRBD2 covers 8 bases. After removal of 4 bases from V and 7 bases from J, the junction contained 17 bases not matched to a gene. This CDR3 spans 18 amino acids. Germline lookup yields CDR1 SGHVS and CDR2 FNYEAQ. CDR3 sequence (DNA): TGTGCCAGCAGCTCCCCTCTCGGGATAGCGGGAAGGGGCGGGGAGCTGTTTTTT. Its protein product is CASSSPLGIAGRGGELFF.

The chain is built from TRBV2 and TRBJ2-3; 9 nucleotides align to TRBD2. The CDR3 sequence is 16 residues long. With 6 bases clipped from V and 1 base from J, the junction kept 8 bases outside the gene matches. Germline CDR1 SNHLY, CDR2 FYNNEI. Here the CDR3 reads CASSPTSGGGTDTQYF. The CDR3 DNA reads as TGTGCCAGCAGCCCGACTAGCGGAGGGGGCACAGATACGCAGTATTTT.

V gene TRBV2 combines with J gene TRBJ1-1, with D possibly being TRBD1 (6 bases). The CDR3 sequence is 11 residues long. In germline, CDR1 is SNHLY, CDR2 FYNNEI. Trimming took 6 bases from V and 7 from J, leaving 9 bases between them. The CDR3 DNA reads TGTGCCAGCAGGGGGGGGCTTGAAGCTTTCTTT. Protein sequence: CASRGGLEAFF.

CDR3 bases: TGTGCCACCAGCACAATTTACCGGGAGCCCCAGGAGACCCAGTACTTC. It is translated as CATSTIYREPQETQYF. This chain links TRBV15 with TRBJ2-5; D is possibly TRBD2 (6 bases). CDR3 length: 16 amino acids. From germline, CDR1 is LNHNV and CDR2 YYDKDF (reference sequence). Deletions cut 4 bases from V and 5 bases from J, with 20 bases between.

The chain carries TRBV5-4 and TRBJ2-5, with a weak D call TRBD1 (5 bases). The germline V and J ends were trimmed by 5 bases and 5 bases, with 19 bases remaining between them. The CDR3 length is 15 residues. Germline lookup yields CDR1 SGHNT and CDR2 YYREEE (reference sequence). DNA for the CDR3: TGTGCCAGCAGTACCTCGGGCAGGGCGATGGAGACCCAGTACTTC. As protein: CASSTSGRAMETQYF.

The J gene is TRBJ1-5, the V gene TRBV11-1; TRBD1 might be the D (5 bases). V was shortened by 2 bases and J by 5 bases, with 13 bases between the two germline ends. Germline V gene lookup returns CDR1 SGHAT and CDR2 FQDESV (reference sequence). The CDR3 is 15 amino acids. The DNA for the CDR3 is TGTGCCAGCAGCTTATGGTCAGGGAAGGATCAGCCCCAGCATTTT. It yields the protein CASSLWSGKDQPQHF.

V gene TRBV4-1 combines with J gene TRBJ1-4; no clear D. CDR3 length: 15 residues. The germline V gene encodes CDR1 MGHRA and CDR2 YSYEKL. Between the trimmed V and J ends, which lost 0 bases and 8 bases, there was a span of 13 bases. The CDR3 region is CASSQEFPWREKLFF. In nucleotides, the CDR3 is TGCGCCAGCAGCCAAGAGTTTCCATGGCGGGAAAAACTGTTTTTT.